The T cell receptor beta chain described here comes from a study of T cell repertoires in cytomegalovirus infection. About the research overall: Both CMV infection and a matching HLA type were indicated by public TCR beta signatures.

As regards this clonotype: No antigen is known for it.

TCRdb re-analysed the reads in MiXCR, keeping a single row per CDR3 protein. The data show approximately 730,000 distinct CDR3 sequences, 25% to 30% seen once. Material: cultured CD8+ T cells from PBMCs, obtained from culture after CMV antigen stimulation. The receptor was derived from a human donor in good health (CMV status not recorded). Some clones in this sample may be carry-over from other donors' samples.

The CDR3 protein is CASSPWDRGYKSSGNTIYF. CDR3 nucleotides: TGTGCCAGCAGCCCCTGGGACAGGGGTTATAAGAGCTCTGGAAACACCATATATTTT. V gene TRBV11-2 combines with J gene TRBJ1-3; 10 bases agree with TRBD1. CDR3 length equals 19 residues. The germline CDR1 and CDR2 sequences are SGHAT and FQNNGV. J lost 0 bases, V lost 5 bases, and 13 bases had no gene match.